The 20 T cell receptor beta chains below all came from one sample that was sequenced in a study of graft-versus-host responses after intestinal transplantation. Responders (about 200,000, CFSE-labeled) met about 200,000 stimulators that were irradiated and violet-dye-labeled. This table comes from immunoSEQ multiplex PCR, and its TCRdb copy is limited to in-frame clones, with some not included. The sample shows roughly 20,000 clones, around 38% of them seen only once. The sequences come from alloreactive CD8+ T cells from a mixed lymphocyte reaction culture, collected before intestinal transplant. Subset reported: CFSE-low proliferating T cells sorted from roughly six-day pre-transplant mixed lymphocyte reaction (GvH or HvG direction). These receptor sequences come from a human patient who received an intestinal transplant.

This clone was seen more than once but under ten times. This chain joins TRBV5-6 and TRBJ2-2, with D perhaps matching TRBD1 (6 bases). V was clipped by 0 bases and J by 1 base, with 10 bases between them. Germline CDR1 SGHDT, CDR2 YYEEEE. This CDR3 region has 16 residues. DNA for the CDR3: TGTGCCAGCAGCTTGGTAACAGGGTGGAACACCGGGGAGCTGTTTTTT. This gives the protein CASSLVTGWNTGELFF.

The rearrangement joins TRBV5-1 to TRBJ2-5, with D possibly called TRBD1 or TRBD2 (5 bases each). The V end lost 5 bases, the J end lost 5 bases, and 19 bases lay between the germline ends. CDR1 and CDR2 from the germline V gene are SGHRS and YFSETQ. This CDR3 has 15 amino acids. The CDR3 region has the DNA TGCGCCAGCAGTCTTGGGGGAACTAAGACGGAGACCCAGTACTTC. It codes for CASSLGGTKTETQYF.

This chain links TRBV11-2 with TRBJ2-5; TRBD2 matches at 11 bases. The trim removed 6 bases at V and 6 bases at J, leaving 6 bases unmatched. This CDR3 contains 14 residues. Germline-derived CDR1 and CDR2 are SGHAT and FQNNGV. The DNA for the CDR3 is TGTGCCAGCAGATCGACTAGCGGGAAGAAGACCCAGTACTTC. It translates to CASRSTSGKKTQYF.

This clone was found many times. The rearrangement links TRBV7-3 to TRBJ2-1; D tentatively reads TRBD1 or TRBD2 (6 bases each). CDR3 size: 17 residues. Germline lookup yields CDR1 SGHTA and CDR2 FQGTGA. V dropped 5 bases and J dropped 2 bases, with 19 bases sitting between them. The CDR3 region has the DNA TGTGCCAGCAGCACGGGCGTGGGGGGCATCGCCTACAATGAGCAGTTCTTC. Translating it yields CASSTGVGGIAYNEQFF.

This clone was seen only a few times. The chain has TRBV11-3 and TRBJ2-7, with D unclear. Trimming shortened V by 1 base and J by 3 bases, and 10 bases separated the two germline ends. Germline V CDR1 and CDR2: SGHNT, YENEEA. CDR3 length: 14 residues. CDR3 in amino acids: CASSLVPVNYEQYF. CDR3 nucleotide sequence: TGTGCCAGCAGCTTAGTCCCGGTCAACTACGAGCAGTACTTC.

This clone has a handful of counts. The CDR3 DNA reads TGTGCCAGCAGTTTGAAAGCTACCTACGAGCAGTACTTC. Residues: CASSLKATYEQYF. This rearrangement joins TRBV27 to TRBJ2-7; D uncertain. V lost 3 bases to trimming and J lost 2 bases, with 8 bases between them. Germline CDR1 is MNHEY and CDR2 is SMNVEV (reference sequence). This CDR3 has 13 residues.

The chain recombines TRBV9 with TRBJ2-2; maybe TRBD1 (6 bases). The CDR3 covers 16 residues. V dropped 4 bases and J dropped 4 bases, with 17 bases sitting between them. The germline CDR1 and CDR2 sequences are SGDLS and YYNGEE. In nucleotides, the CDR3 is TGTGCCAGCAGCCCCCAGGGGCAGATGGGCACCGGGGAGCTGTTTTTT. Amino acid sequence: CASSPQGQMGTGELFF. The entire variable domain, with the rest obtained from reference TRBV9 and TRBJ2-2, is as follows: DSGVTQTPKHLITATGQRVTLRCSPRSGDLSVYWYQQSLDQGLQFLIQYYNGEERAKGNILERFSAQQFPDLHSELNLSSLELGDSALYFCASSPQGQMGTGELFFGEGSRLTVL.

This clone was observed a single time. The rearrangement links TRBV6-1 to TRBJ1-1, with 8 bases matching TRBD1. This CDR3 comprises 13 residues. V lost 7 bases and J lost 3; bases outside the gene matches: 4. Germline values: CDR1 MNHNS, CDR2 SASEGT. This chain's CDR3 is CASTPTGDTEAFF. The CDR3, as DNA: TGTGCCAGCACCCCGACAGGGGACACTGAAGCTTTCTTT.

This clone rates as medium-sized (0.01 to 0.1%). V usage is TRBV10-2 and J usage is TRBJ2-7; unclear D gene. Looked up from germline, CDR1 is WSHSY and CDR2 is SAAADI. V gave up 3 bases and J gave up 1 base, with 10 bases separating them. This CDR3 contains 14 residues. CDR3 DNA sequence: TGCGCCAGCAGTGAAGGCGGTAGGTCCTACGAGCAGTACTTC. This encodes CASSEGGRSYEQYF.

This clone has only a few counts. The chain recombines TRBV27 with TRBJ2-7; D not resolved. Between the trimmed V and J ends, which lost 4 bases and 3 bases, there was a span of 13 bases. Germline values: CDR1 MNHEY, CDR2 SMNVEV (reference sequence). The length of the CDR3 is 14 residues. The CDR3 sequence: CASSSTAAYYEQYF. The DNA of the CDR3 is TGTGCCAGCAGTTCGACGGCGGCCTACTACGAGCAGTACTTC.

V is TRBV27 and J is TRBJ2-3; 7 bases match TRBD2. The CDR3 runs 15 residues. The junction had 10 bases not matched to a gene; V was cut back by 10 bases and J by 0 bases. CDR1 MNHEY and CDR2 SMNVEV come from the germline V gene (reference sequence). CDR3 bases: TGTGCCACAGCGGTAGAAGCGGGAAGCACAGATACGCAGTATTTT. Translation: CATAVEAGSTDTQYF.

There are a few counts of this clone. V and J are TRBV18 and TRBJ2-1; unclear D gene. The CDR3 runs to 12 residues. Trimming removed 0 bases from V and 8 bases from J, with 5 bases in between. CDR1 KGHSH and CDR2 LQKENI come from the germline V gene. CDR3 residues: CASSPPIDEQFF. The CDR3 region has the DNA TGTGCCAGCTCACCACCGATCGATGAGCAGTTCTTC.

The chain is built from TRBV6-5 and TRBJ2-3; D gene unclear. The V gene's germline CDR1 is MNHEY and CDR2 SVGAGI. V was trimmed by 6 bases and J by 3 bases, leaving 7 bases between them. The CDR3 length is 12 residues. The CDR3 DNA follows: TGTGCCAGCAGGACATCGACAGATACGCAGTATTTT. The encoded protein is CASRTSTDTQYF.

This clone was picked up a small number of times. This rearrangement joins TRBV6-5 to TRBJ2-7; TRBD1 matches at 11 bases. CDR3 length: 14 residues. With 6 bases clipped from V and 5 bases from J, the junction kept 6 bases outside the gene matches. CDR1 is MNHEY and CDR2 is SVGAGI in the germline V gene. CDR3 sequence: CASRRTGGIHEQYF. The CDR3 coding sequence is TGTGCCAGCAGGCGGACAGGGGGCATCCACGAGCAGTACTTC.

The J gene is TRBJ1-1, the V gene TRBV19, with D maybe TRBD1 (5 bases). Germline CDR1 reads LNHDA; CDR2 reads SQIVND (reference sequence). Trimming removed 2 bases at V and 4 bases at J, with 8 bases between. The CDR3 runs to 13 residues. Written as DNA, the CDR3 is TGTGCCAGTAGTATACGTGGGGGCACTGAAGCTTTCTTT. Its translation: CASSIRGGTEAFF. Supplemented by reference TRBV19 and TRBJ1-1, the full variable domain reads DGGITQSPKYLFRKEGQNVTLSCEQNLNHDAMYWYRQDPGQGLRLIYYSQIVNDFQKGDIAEGYSVSREKKESFPLTVTSAQKNPTAFYLCASSIRGGTEAFFGQGTRLTVV.

The CDR3 protein is CASSQPRQLTDTQYF. CDR3 sequence (DNA): TGTGCCAGCAGCCAGCCCCGACAGCTCACAGATACGCAGTATTTT. The chain links TRBV9 to TRBJ2-3; possible D gene TRBD1, 5 bases. This CDR3 contains 15 residues. CDR1 and CDR2 from the germline V gene are SGDLS and YYNGEE. Trimming took 4 bases from V and 2 from J, leaving 14 bases between them.

The chain employs TRBV4-2 and TRBJ2-7; D unclear. This CDR3 has 11 residues. V lost 1 base to trimming and J lost 5 bases, with 3 bases between them. From germline, CDR1 is LGHNA and CDR2 YNFKEQ. The CDR3 reads CASSQGDEQYF. As DNA, the CDR3 is TGTGCCAGCAGCCAAGGTGACGAGCAGTACTTC.

The chain recombines TRBV11-2 with TRBJ2-1; D is unclear. V lost 1 base and J lost 0, with 7 bases in between. This CDR3 is 15 amino acids long. Germline V gene lookup returns CDR1 SGHAT and CDR2 FQNNGV. The CDR3 loop reads CASSLGLSSYNEQFF. The DNA for the CDR3 is TGTGCCAGCAGCTTAGGCTTGAGCTCCTACAATGAGCAGTTCTTC.

V and J are TRBV7-6 and TRBJ2-5; 8 bases are a match to TRBD1. The J call may be mistaken, given a closer DNA end match to TRBJ2-7. This CDR3 is built from 13 residues. Germline CDR1 reads SGHVS; CDR2 reads FNYEAQ. CDR3 in amino acids: CASSLDRAYEQYF. CDR3 DNA sequence: TGTGCCAGCAGCTTGGACAGGGCCTACGAGCAGTACTTC.

There are a few counts of this clone. The genes are TRBV7-6 and TRBJ2-1, with TRBD2 matching 14 bases. The CDR3 is 18 residues long. J was trimmed by 7 bases and V by 1 base; bases with no gene match: 9. Germline-derived CDR1 and CDR2 are SGHVS and FNYEAQ. The CDR3 sequence: CASSLVLGTSGSRNEQFF. The DNA of the CDR3 is TGTGCCAGCAGCTTAGTTTTGGGGACTAGCGGGAGTCGTAATGAGCAGTTCTTC.